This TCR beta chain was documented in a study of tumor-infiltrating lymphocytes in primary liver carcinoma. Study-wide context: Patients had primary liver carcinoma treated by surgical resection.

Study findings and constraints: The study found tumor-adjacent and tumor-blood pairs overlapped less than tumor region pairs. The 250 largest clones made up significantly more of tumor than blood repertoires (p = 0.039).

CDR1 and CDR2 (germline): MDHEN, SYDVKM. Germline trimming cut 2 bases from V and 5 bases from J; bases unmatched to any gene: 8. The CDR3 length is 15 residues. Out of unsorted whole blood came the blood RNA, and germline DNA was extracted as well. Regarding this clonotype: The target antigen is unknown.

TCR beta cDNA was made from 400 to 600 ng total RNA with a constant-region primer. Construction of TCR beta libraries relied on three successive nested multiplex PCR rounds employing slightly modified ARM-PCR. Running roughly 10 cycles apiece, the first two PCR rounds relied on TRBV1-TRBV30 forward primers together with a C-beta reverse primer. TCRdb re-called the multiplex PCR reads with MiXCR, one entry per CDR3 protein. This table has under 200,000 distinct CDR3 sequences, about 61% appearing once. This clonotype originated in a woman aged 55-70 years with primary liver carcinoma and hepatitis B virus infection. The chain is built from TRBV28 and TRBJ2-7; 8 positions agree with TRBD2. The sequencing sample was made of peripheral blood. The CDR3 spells CASSLTGGGSNEQYF. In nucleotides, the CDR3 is TGTGCCAGCAGTTTAACGGGCGGGGGGTCGAACGAGCAGTACTTC.